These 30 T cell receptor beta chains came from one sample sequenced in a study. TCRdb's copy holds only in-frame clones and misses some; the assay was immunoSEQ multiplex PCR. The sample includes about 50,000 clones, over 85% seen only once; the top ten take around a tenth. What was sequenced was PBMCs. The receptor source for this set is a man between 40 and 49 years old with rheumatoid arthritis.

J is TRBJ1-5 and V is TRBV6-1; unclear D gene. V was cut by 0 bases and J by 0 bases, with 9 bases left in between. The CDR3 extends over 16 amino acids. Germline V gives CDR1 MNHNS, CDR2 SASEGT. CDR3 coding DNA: TGTGCCAGCAGTGAAGCAGGCACAGTTAGCAATCAGCCCCAGCATTTT. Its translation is CASSEAGTVSNQPQHF.

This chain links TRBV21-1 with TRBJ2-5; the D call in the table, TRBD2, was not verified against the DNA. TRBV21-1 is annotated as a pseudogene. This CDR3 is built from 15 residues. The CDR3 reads CASSKLLHGSETQYF. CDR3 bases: TGTGCCAGCAGCAAATTATTGCACGGGAGCGAGACCCAGTACTTC.

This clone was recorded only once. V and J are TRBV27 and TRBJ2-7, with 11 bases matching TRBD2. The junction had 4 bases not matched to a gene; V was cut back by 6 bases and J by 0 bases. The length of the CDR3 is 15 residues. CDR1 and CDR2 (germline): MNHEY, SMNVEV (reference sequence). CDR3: CASRLAGVGSYEQYF. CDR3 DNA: TGTGCCAGCAGACTAGCGGGAGTGGGCTCCTACGAGCAGTACTTC.

In DNA, the CDR3 is TGTGCCAGCAGCGTAGAAGACAGGGGGGAGACCCAGTACTTC. Translated: CASSVEDRGETQYF. V usage is TRBV9 and J usage is TRBJ2-5; 9 bases agree with TRBD1. The germline V gene has CDR1 SGDLS and CDR2 YYNGEE. The CDR3 is made up of 14 amino acids. The V gene end was trimmed by 0 bases and the J gene end by 5 bases; junction bases not matched to a gene: 2.

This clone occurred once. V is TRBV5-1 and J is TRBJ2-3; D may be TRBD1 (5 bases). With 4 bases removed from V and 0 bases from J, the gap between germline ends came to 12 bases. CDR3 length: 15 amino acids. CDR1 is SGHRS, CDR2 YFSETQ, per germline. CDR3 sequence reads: CASSPWTTSTDTQYF. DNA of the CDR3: TGCGCCAGCAGCCCGTGGACAACTAGCACAGATACGCAGTATTTT. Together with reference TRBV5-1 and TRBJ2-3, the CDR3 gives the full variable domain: KAGVTQTPRYLIKTRGQQVTLSCSPISGHRSVSWYQQTPGQGLQFLFEYFSETQRNKGNFPGRFSGRQFSNSRSEMNVSTLELGDSALYLCASSPWTTSTDTQYFGPGTRLTVL.

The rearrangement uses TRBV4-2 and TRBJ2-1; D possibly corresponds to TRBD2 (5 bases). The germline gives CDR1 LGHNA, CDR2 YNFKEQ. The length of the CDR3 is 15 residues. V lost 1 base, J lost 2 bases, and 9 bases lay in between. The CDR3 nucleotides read TGTGCCAGCAGCCAAGCATTGAGGGCCTACAATGAGCAGTTCTTC. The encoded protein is CASSQALRAYNEQFF.

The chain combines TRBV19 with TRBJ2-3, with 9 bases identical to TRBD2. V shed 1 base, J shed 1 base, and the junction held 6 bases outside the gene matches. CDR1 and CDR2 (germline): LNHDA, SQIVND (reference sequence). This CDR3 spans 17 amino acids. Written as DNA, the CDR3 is TGTGCCAGTAGTATAGTCGGCGGGGGGGCCGGCACAGATACGCAGTATTTT. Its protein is CASSIVGGGAGTDTQYF. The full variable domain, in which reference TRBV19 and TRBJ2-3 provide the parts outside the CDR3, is DGGITQSPKYLFRKEGQNVTLSCEQNLNHDAMYWYRQDPGQGLRLIYYSQIVNDFQKGDIAEGYSVSREKKESFPLTVTSAQKNPTAFYLCASSIVGGGAGTDTQYFGPGTRLTVL.

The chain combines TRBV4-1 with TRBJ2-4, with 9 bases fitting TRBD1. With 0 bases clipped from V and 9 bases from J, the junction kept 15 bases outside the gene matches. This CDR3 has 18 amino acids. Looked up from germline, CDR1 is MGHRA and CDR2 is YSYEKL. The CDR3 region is CASSQDRSWTGASPIQYF. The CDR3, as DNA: TGCGCCAGCAGCCAAGATCGCTCGTGGACAGGGGCCTCTCCCATTCAGTACTTC.

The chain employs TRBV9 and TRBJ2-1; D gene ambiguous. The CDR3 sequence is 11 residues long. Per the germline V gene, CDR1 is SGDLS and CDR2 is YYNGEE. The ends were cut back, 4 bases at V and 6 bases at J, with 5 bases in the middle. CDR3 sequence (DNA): TGTGCCAGCAGCCTCGGCAATGAGCAGTTCTTC. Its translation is CASSLGNEQFF.

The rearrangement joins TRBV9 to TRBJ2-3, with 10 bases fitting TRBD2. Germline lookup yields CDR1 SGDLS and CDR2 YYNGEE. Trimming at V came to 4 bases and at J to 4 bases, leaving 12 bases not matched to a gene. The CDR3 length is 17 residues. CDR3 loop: CASSPFPGTSAPDTQYF. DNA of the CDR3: TGTGCCAGCAGCCCCTTCCCAGGGACTAGCGCCCCAGATACGCAGTATTTT. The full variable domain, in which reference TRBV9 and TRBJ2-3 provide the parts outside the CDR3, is DSGVTQTPKHLITATGQRVTLRCSPRSGDLSVYWYQQSLDQGLQFLIQYYNGEERAKGNILERFSAQQFPDLHSELNLSSLELGDSALYFCASSPFPGTSAPDTQYFGPGTRLTVL.

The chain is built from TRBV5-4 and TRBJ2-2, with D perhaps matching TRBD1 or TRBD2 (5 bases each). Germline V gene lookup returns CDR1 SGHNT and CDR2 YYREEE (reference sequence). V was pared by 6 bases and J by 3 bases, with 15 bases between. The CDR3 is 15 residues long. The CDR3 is CASTGAGVDTGELFF. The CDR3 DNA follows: TGTGCCAGCACTGGGGCGGGTGTCGACACCGGGGAGCTGTTTTTT.

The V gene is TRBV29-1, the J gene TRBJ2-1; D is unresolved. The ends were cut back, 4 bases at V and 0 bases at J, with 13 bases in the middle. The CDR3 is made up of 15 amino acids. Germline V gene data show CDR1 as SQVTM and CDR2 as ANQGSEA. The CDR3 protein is CSVGGVLSSYNEQFF. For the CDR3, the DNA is TGCAGCGTTGGGGGTGTCTTGAGCTCCTACAATGAGCAGTTCTTC.

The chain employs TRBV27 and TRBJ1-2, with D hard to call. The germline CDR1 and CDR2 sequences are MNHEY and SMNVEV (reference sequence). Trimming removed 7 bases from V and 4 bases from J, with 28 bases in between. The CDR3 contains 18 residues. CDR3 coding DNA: TGTGCCAGCATGTCGCTCCTTCTTTCGTCTCGGCAGAGCTATGGCTACACCTTC. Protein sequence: CASMSLLLSSRQSYGYTF.

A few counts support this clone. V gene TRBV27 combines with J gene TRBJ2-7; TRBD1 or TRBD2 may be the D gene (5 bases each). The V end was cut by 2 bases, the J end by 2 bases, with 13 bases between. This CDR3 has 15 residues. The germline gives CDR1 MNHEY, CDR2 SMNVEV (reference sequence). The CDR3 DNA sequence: TGTGCCAGCAGTTTAACTGGGACGTACACCTACGAGCAGTACTTC. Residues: CASSLTGTYTYEQYF.

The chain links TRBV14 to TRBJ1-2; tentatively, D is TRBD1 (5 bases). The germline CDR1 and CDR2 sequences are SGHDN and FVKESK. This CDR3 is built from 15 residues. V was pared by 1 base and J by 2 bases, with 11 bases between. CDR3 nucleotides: TGTGCCAGCAGCCAAGTCGGAGGGGTCAACTATGGCTACACCTTC. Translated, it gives CASSQVGGVNYGYTF.

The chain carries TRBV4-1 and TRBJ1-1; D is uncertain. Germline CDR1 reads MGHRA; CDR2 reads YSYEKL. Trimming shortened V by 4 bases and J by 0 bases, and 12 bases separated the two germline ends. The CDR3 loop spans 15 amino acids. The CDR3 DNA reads TGCGCCAGCAGCCCTCAAGATACCATGAACACTGAAGCTTTCTTT. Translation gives CASSPQDTMNTEAFF.

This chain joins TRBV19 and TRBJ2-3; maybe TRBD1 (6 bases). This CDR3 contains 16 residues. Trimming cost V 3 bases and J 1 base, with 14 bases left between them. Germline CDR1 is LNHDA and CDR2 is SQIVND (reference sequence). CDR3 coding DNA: TGTGCCAGTAGTATTGGCGGCCAGGGGCGCACAGATACGCAGTATTTT. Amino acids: CASSIGGQGRTDTQYF.

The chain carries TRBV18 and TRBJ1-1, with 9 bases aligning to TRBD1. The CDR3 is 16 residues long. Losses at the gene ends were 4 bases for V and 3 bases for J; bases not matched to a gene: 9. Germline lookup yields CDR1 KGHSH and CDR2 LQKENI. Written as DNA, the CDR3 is TGTGCCAGCTCACTTAAACCGGGACAGGGACACACTGAAGCTTTCTTT. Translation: CASSLKPGQGHTEAFF.

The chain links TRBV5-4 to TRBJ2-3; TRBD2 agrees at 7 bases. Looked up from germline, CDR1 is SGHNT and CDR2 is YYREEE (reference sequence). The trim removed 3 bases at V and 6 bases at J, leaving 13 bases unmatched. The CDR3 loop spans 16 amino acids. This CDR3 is CASSWGRTGRGDTQYF. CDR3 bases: TGTGCCAGCAGCTGGGGAAGGACGGGGCGGGGGGATACGCAGTATTTT.

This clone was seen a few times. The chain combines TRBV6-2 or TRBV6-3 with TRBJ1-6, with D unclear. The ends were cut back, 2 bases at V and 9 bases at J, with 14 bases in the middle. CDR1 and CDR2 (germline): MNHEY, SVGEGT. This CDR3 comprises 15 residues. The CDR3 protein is CASSYQAKWASPLHF. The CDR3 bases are TGTGCCAGCAGTTACCAGGCCAAGTGGGCTTCACCCCTCCACTTT.

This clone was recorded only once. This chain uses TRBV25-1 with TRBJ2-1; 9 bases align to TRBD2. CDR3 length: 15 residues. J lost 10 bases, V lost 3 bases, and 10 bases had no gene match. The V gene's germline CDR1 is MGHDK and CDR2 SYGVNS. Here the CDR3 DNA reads TGTGCCAGCAGTGATATGGGGACTAGCCTTCAGGAGCAGTTCTTC. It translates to CASSDMGTSLQEQFF.

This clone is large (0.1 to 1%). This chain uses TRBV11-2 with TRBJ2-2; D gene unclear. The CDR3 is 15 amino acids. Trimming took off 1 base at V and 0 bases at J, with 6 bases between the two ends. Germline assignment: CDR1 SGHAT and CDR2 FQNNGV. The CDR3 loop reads CASSLARTNTGELFF. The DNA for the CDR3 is TGTGCCAGCAGCTTAGCCAGAACGAACACCGGGGAGCTGTTTTTT.

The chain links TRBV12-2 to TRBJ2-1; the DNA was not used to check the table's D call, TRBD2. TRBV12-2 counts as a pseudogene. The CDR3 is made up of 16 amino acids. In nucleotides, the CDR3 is TGTGCAAGTCGCTCACTCATAGCGGCACTCGACAATGAGCAGTTCTTC. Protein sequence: CASRSLIAALDNEQFF.

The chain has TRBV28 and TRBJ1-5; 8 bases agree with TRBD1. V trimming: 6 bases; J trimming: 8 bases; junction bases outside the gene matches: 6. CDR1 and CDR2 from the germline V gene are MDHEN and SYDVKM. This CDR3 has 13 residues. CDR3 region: CASRMTGEEPQHF. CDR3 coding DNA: TGTGCCAGCAGAATGACAGGGGAAGAGCCCCAGCATTTT.

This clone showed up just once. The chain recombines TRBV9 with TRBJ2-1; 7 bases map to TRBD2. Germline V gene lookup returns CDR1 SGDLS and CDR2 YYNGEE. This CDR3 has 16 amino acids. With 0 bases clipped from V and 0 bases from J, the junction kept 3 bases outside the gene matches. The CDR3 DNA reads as TGTGCCAGCAGCGTAGGGGGCGGGAGCTCCTACAATGAGCAGTTCTTC. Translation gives CASSVGGGSSYNEQFF.

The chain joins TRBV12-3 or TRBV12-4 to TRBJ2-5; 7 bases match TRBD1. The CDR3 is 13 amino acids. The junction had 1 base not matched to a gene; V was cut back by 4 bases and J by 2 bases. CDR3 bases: TGTGCCAGCAGTTCAGGGGGTCAAGAGACCCAGTACTTC. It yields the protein CASSSGGQETQYF.

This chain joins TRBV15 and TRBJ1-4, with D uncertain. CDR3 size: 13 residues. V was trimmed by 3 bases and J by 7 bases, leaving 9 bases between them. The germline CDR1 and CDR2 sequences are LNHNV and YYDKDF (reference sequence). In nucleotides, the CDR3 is TGTGCCACCAGCAGCACAGTTTTTGAAAAACTGTTTTTT. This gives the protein CATSSTVFEKLFF.

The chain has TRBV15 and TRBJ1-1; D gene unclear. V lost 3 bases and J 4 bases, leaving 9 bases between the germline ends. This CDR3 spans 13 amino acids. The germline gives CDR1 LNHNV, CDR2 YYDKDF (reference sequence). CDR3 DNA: TGTGCCACCAGCAGGGGATTAGGCACTGAAGCTTTCTTT. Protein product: CATSRGLGTEAFF.

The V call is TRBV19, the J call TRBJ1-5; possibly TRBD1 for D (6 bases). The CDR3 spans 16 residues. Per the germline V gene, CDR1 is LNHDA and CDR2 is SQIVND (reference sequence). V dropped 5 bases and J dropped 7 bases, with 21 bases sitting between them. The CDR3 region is CASSPSWGRGEQPQHF. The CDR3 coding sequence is TGTGCCAGTAGTCCCAGCTGGGGCAGGGGAGAGCAGCCCCAGCATTTT.

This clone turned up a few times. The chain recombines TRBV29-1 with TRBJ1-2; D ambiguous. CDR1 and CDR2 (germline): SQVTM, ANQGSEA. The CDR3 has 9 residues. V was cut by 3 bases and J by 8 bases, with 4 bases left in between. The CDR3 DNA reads TGCAGCGTTGACGGGGGCTACACCTTC. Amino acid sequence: CSVDGGYTF.